The subject of this entry is one T cell receptor beta chain. Which antigen it targets is not known. Per-base quality was not reported, and no clone a single base away is much larger than it. The time point label, as the study defines it: at surgical resection after neoadjuvant nivolumab +/- ipilimumab. The samples were obtained from NEOSTAR, a phase 2 randomized trial that tested neoadjuvant nivolumab or nivolumab plus ipilimumab, followed by surgery, in operable NSCLC. The germline V gene (reference sequence) specifies MNHNY as CDR1 and SVGAGI as CDR2. V sheds 7 bases and J sheds 6 bases, leaving 8 bases between their ends. Measured from the cysteine to the phenylalanine, the CDR3 is 11 residues long. Just CDR3 DNA is preserved here, 33 bases in frame from base 1. The sample originates from a study of neoadjuvant nivolumab and ipilimumab in lung cancer (dated by TCRdb to the early 2020s). Regarding the study in general: Nivolumab was given at 3 mg/kg intravenously on days 1, 15 and 29, and the combination arm added ipilimumab 1 mg/kg on day 1 only. The major pathologic response (MPR) rate in the intention-to-treat population in each study arm was designated as the primary trial endpoint. A total of some 45 patients with operable NSCLC were treated in the trial, with around 23 randomized to nivolumab monotherapy and approximately 21 randomized to nivolumab plus ipilimumab. The study compared TCR repertoires in pretherapy (baseline) peripheral blood with TCR repertoires in tumors resected at surgery after neoadjuvant immune checkpoint blockade. Matched pretherapy and resected tumor pairs were analyzed for seven patients, of whom four received nivolumab and three received nivolumab plus ipilimumab. Findings and caveats that apply to the study as a whole: Compared with tumor-adjacent uninvolved lung, resected tumors had greater TCR richness and clonality, and increases showed up in more of the dual-therapy-treated tumors. Pretherapy blood TCR richness correlated positively with richness in tumors resected after neoadjuvant therapy (Spearman R ~ 0.79). No significant correlation was found between TCR clonality and pathologic tumor regression, and only one major-pathologic-response sample was available for the clonality analysis. TCR sequencing was performed in a small number of samples. From pretherapy to surgery, increases in tumor T-cell richness and clonality were observed in three of three dual-therapy tumors but in only two of four nivolumab-treated tumors.

Library preparation employed the immunoSEQ multiplex PCR assay. The authors' analysis ran thus. Repertoires were summarized in terms of richness and clonality, and significantly expanded and contracted clones between pre- and post-therapy samples were identified. This is the immuneACCESS table as TCRdb keeps it, with only in-frame sequences that have V and J called. A part of the clones is gone; compared with another copy, unresolved V genes explain less than half, and the rest is unexplained. Clonal size and the V and J genes are those of that table, whereas D and trimming came from the DNA. The sample contains roughly 14,000 clones, 55% to 70% of them found a single time. In total, the top ten clones hold around 25% of the sample.

The sequence was collected from an adult with non-small cell lung cancer. Rearrangement joined TRBV6-6 to TRBJ2-3; confidence is insufficient to name the D gene. The starting material was peripheral blood, obtained after neoadjuvant nivolumab, alone or with ipilimumab, at or shortly before surgery. The nucleotides read TGTGCCAGCATCAACGGGGATACGCAGTATTTT. The translation is CASINGDTQYF.